The 28 T cell receptor beta chains below were found in one sample sequenced in a study of OX40 agonist ivuxolimab in advanced cancers. Libraries were prepared by immunoSEQ multiplex PCR; TCRdb keeps only in-frame clonotypes and omits some of them. The data contain roughly 76,000 clones, just under 85% of them singletons. The source material was CD4+ or CD8+ T cells sorted from blood, sampled in a trial of the OX40 agonist ivuxolimab. The receptors derive from an adult with an advanced solid tumor such as melanoma, head and neck, liver or kidney cancer.

The chain links TRBV10-3 to TRBJ2-3; D may match TRBD1 or TRBD2 (5 bases each). CDR1 ENHRY and CDR2 SYGVKD come from the germline V gene. The CDR3 totals 15 residues. V lost 2 bases and J 6 bases, leaving 15 bases between the germline ends. The CDR3 loop is CAISEEREGEDTQYF. The DNA for the CDR3 is TGTGCCATCAGTGAGGAACGGGAAGGGGAGGATACGCAGTATTTT.

CDR3 in amino acids: CASSWGTSGPTYEQYV. The CDR3 bases are TGCGCCAGCAGCTGGGGGACTAGCGGGCCCACCTACGAGCAGTACGTC. This chain joins TRBV5-1 and TRBJ2-7; 12 bases line up with TRBD2. The CDR3 consists of 16 residues. With V trimmed by 3 bases and J by 2 bases, 6 bases remained unmatched. CDR1 is SGHRS and CDR2 is YFSETQ in the germline V gene.

This chain links TRBV2 with TRBJ1-3, with D hard to call. Germline-derived CDR1 and CDR2 are SNHLY and FYNNEI. Between the trimmed V and J ends, which lost 7 bases and 2 bases, there was a span of 9 bases. There are 13 residues in the CDR3. This CDR3 is CASILTAGNTIYF. CDR3 nucleotide sequence: TGTGCCAGCATTCTTACCGCTGGAAACACCATATATTTT.

The gene calls are TRBV14 and TRBJ2-1; 13 bases match TRBD2. Germline CDR1 SGHDN, CDR2 FVKESK. The CDR3 runs to 16 residues. Trimming removed 4 bases from V and 3 bases from J; junction bases left unmatched: 3. The CDR3 region has the DNA TGTGCCAGCAGCCGGTGGACTAGCGGGGGCTACAATGAGCAGTTCTTC. This codes for CASSRWTSGGYNEQFF.

This clone was seen only a few times. CDR3 loop: CASTVSTGNYGYTF. As DNA, the CDR3 is TGCGCCAGCACAGTTTCTACAGGGAACTATGGCTACACCTTC. V and J are TRBV10-2 and TRBJ1-2, with a tentative D call TRBD1 (6 bases). The CDR3 has 14 residues. Germline V gene data show CDR1 as WSHSY and CDR2 as SAAADI. V shed 7 bases and J shed 2 bases, with 14 bases lying between them.

The CDR3 nucleotides are TGTGCCAGCGGTCGGGGTGGCTATGGCTACACCTTC. This codes for CASGRGGYGYTF. The chain recombines TRBV28 with TRBJ1-2; D uncertain. CDR1 is MDHEN, CDR2 SYDVKM, per germline. Trimming removed 8 bases from V and 4 bases from J, with 11 bases in between. The CDR3 consists of 12 residues.

The chain is built from TRBV30 and TRBJ2-1; 7 nucleotides line up with TRBD1. The V gene end was trimmed by 5 bases and the J gene end by 3 bases; junction bases not matched to a gene: 4. CDR3 length: 13 amino acids. Per the germline V gene, CDR1 is GTSNPN and CDR2 is SVGIG (reference sequence). CDR3 nucleotides: TGTGCCTGGGACAGGGTCTTCTACAATGAGCAGTTCTTC. As protein: CAWDRVFYNEQFF. Variable domain in full (rest from reference TRBV30 and TRBJ2-1): SQTIHQWPATLVQPVGSPLSLECTVEGTSNPNLYWYRQAAGRGLQLLFYSVGIGQISSEVPQNLSASRPQDRQFILSSKKLLLSDSGFYLCAWDRVFYNEQFFGPGTRLTVL.

The chain recombines TRBV27 with TRBJ2-1, with D maybe TRBD2 (5 bases). In germline, CDR1 is MNHEY, CDR2 SMNVEV (reference sequence). The CDR3 sequence is 16 residues long. Trimming cost V 5 bases and J 0 bases, with 14 bases left between them. CDR3 in DNA: TGTGCCAGCAGTCCTCTATTGGGGAGCTCCTACAATGAGCAGTTCTTC. Its protein is CASSPLLGSSYNEQFF.

The chain links TRBV18 to TRBJ2-3; D is ambiguous. The V end lost 2 bases, the J end lost 5 bases, and 11 bases lay between the germline ends. Germline-derived CDR1 and CDR2 are KGHSH and LQKENI. This CDR3 is 14 amino acids long. The CDR3 sequence: CASSPASRVDTQYF. The CDR3 region has the DNA TGTGCCAGCTCACCAGCTTCTAGGGTAGATACGCAGTATTTT.

The chain links TRBV27 to TRBJ1-2, with D perhaps TRBD1 (6 bases). This CDR3 has 14 residues. CDR1 is MNHEY, CDR2 SMNVEV, per germline (reference sequence). Trimming removed 4 bases from V and 2 bases from J, with 11 bases in between. The CDR3 here is CASSSQTGNYGYTF. CDR3 DNA sequence: TGTGCCAGCAGTTCCCAAACAGGGAACTATGGCTACACCTTC.

The rearrangement uses TRBV5-1 and TRBJ2-5; unclear D gene. The J call is uncertain, as TRBJ2-7 better fits the DNA end. The CDR3 runs to 14 residues. In germline, CDR1 is SGHRS, CDR2 YFSETQ. Here the CDR3 reads CASSPNPVRDEQYF. The DNA for the CDR3 is TGCGCCAGCAGCCCGAACCCTGTCCGGGACGAGCAGTACTTC.

The rearrangement uses TRBV13 and TRBJ1-3; D gene ambiguous. The V and J ends lost 5 bases and 7 bases respectively, with 15 bases between them. The germline gives CDR1 PRHDT, CDR2 FYEKMQ (reference sequence). The CDR3 loop spans 14 amino acids. The CDR3, as DNA: TGTGCCAGCAGCCCCCGGGCTCGTCCCAACACCATATATTTT. Its translation: CASSPRARPNTIYF. Full variable domain (remainder filled in from reference TRBV13 and TRBJ1-3): AAGVIQSPRHLIKEKRETATLKCYPIPRHDTVYWYQQGPGQDPQFLISFYEKMQSDKGSIPDRFSAQQFSDYHSELNMSSLELGDSALYFCASSPRARPNTIYFGEGSWLTVV.

The chain links TRBV5-5 to TRBJ1-4, with D perhaps matching TRBD1 (5 bases). The CDR3 loop spans 17 amino acids. From germline, CDR1 is SGHKS and CDR2 YYEKEE (reference sequence). Trimming took 4 bases from V and 0 from J, leaving 16 bases between them. Here the CDR3 DNA reads TGTGCCAGCAGCCATCCTGGGACGTATGCAACTAATGAAAAACTGTTTTTT. It translates to CASSHPGTYATNEKLFF. The full variable domain, completed using reference TRBV5-5 and TRBJ1-4, is DAGVTQSPTHLIKTRGQQVTLRCSPISGHKSVSWYQQVLGQGPQFIFQYYEKEERGRGNFPDRFSARQFPNYSSELNVNALLLGDSALYLCASSHPGTYATNEKLFFGSGTQLSVL.

The chain employs TRBV10-3 and TRBJ2-3; 8 positions match TRBD2. The CDR3 is 14 residues long. The V and J ends lost 8 bases and 2 bases, in that order; junction bases with no gene match: 6. Germline CDR1 is ENHRY and CDR2 is SYGVKD. In DNA, the CDR3 is TGTGCCATCTCAGCGGGGGCCTTCACAGATACGCAGTATTTT. This codes for CAISAGAFTDTQYF.

CDR3: CASSLASSYEQYV. CDR3 in DNA: TGTGCCAGCAGCTTAGCGAGCTCCTACGAGCAGTACGTC. The V and J genes are TRBV7-2 and TRBJ2-7; D is unresolved. Germline-derived CDR1 and CDR2 are SGHTA and FQGNSA. Trimming left V 0 bases short and J 0 bases short, with 3 bases between. CDR3 size: 13 residues.

This rearrangement joins TRBV18 to TRBJ2-3, with a possible D match to TRBD2 (7 bases). Germline loops: CDR1 KGHSH, CDR2 LQKENI. The length of the CDR3 is 16 residues. Trimming removed 3 bases at V and 1 base at J, with 14 bases between. The CDR3 reads CASSPNLGGGTDTQYF. In nucleotides, the CDR3 is TGTGCCAGCTCACCGAACCTAGGGGGGGGCACAGATACGCAGTATTTT.

V is TRBV5-1 and J is TRBJ2-5; D gene unclear. Germline CDR1 and CDR2: SGHRS and YFSETQ. The CDR3 is made up of 14 amino acids. Trimming took off 0 bases at V and 4 bases at J, with 10 bases between the two ends. The chain's CDR3 is CASSLGYGGETQYF. CDR3 DNA: TGCGCCAGCAGCTTGGGGTACGGTGGAGAGACCCAGTACTTC.

The chain carries TRBV4-1 and TRBJ1-2; 7 bases match TRBD1. Germline assignment: CDR1 MGHRA and CDR2 YSYEKL. Trimming took 1 base from V and 1 from J; bases not matched to a gene: 3. This CDR3 has 15 amino acids. The CDR3 spells CASSQGTGDNYGYTF. The CDR3 DNA reads TGCGCCAGCAGCCAAGGTACAGGGGATAACTATGGCTACACCTTC.

This chain uses TRBV6-5 with TRBJ1-1; D gene uncertain. Looked up from germline, CDR1 is MNHEY and CDR2 is SVGAGI. This CDR3 has 12 residues. The V end was cut by 4 bases, the J end by 1 base, with 4 bases between. The CDR3 here is CASSFTNTEAFF. Written as DNA, the CDR3 is TGTGCCAGCAGTTTTACGAACACTGAAGCTTTCTTT.

This clone was seen only a few times. The chain recombines TRBV28 with TRBJ2-3; 14 bases line up with TRBD2. The J segment lost 3 bases and the V segment lost 5 bases, leaving 10 bases of the junction unmatched. Germline loops: CDR1 MDHEN, CDR2 SYDVKM. The CDR3 loop spans 18 amino acids. CDR3 in amino acids: CASSRGLAGGSLTDTQYF. The CDR3 DNA follows: TGTGCCAGCAGTCGAGGACTAGCGGGGGGTTCGTTAACAGATACGCAGTATTTT.

This clone was recorded only once. The CDR3 region has the DNA TGTGCCAGCAGCTTATTAAATGAGCAGTTCTTC. This codes for CASSLLNEQFF. The chain links TRBV7-2 to TRBJ2-1; no clear D. Per the germline V gene, CDR1 is SGHTA and CDR2 is FQGNSA. V was cut by 2 bases and J by 7 bases, with 3 bases left in between. CDR3 size: 11 residues.

CDR3 residues: CASSLLGRELDTQYF. Written as DNA, the CDR3 is TGTGCCAGCAGCCTATTAGGCCGGGAGCTAGATACGCAGTATTTT. The chain couples TRBV11-2 to TRBJ2-3; TRBD2 might be the D (6 bases). Trimming removed 5 bases from V and 5 bases from J, with 17 bases in between. The germline CDR1 and CDR2 sequences are SGHAT and FQNNGV. This CDR3 comprises 15 residues.

The rearrangement links TRBV5-4 to TRBJ2-7, with D perhaps TRBD2 (5 bases). This CDR3 comprises 11 residues. The V gene's germline CDR1 is SGHNT and CDR2 YYREEE (reference sequence). Trimming pared 4 bases from V and 7 bases from J, leaving 9 bases between. CDR3 loop: CASSPRGEQYF. CDR3 DNA sequence: TGTGCCAGCAGCCCCCGCGGGGAGCAGTACTTC.

This clone was counted a single time. The rearrangement links TRBV29-1 to TRBJ1-2; D perhaps matches TRBD1 (6 bases). This CDR3 is built from 15 residues. Germline assignment: CDR1 SQVTM and CDR2 ANQGSEA. The V and J ends lost 4 bases and 5 bases respectively, with 20 bases between them. CDR3 in DNA: TGCAGCGTTGGGACTGGTGGGGGGGGGCGATATGGCTACACCTTC. The encoded protein is CSVGTGGGGRYGYTF.

The chain couples TRBV6-1 to TRBJ2-7, with unresolved D. CDR1 is MNHNS and CDR2 is SASEGT in the germline V gene. This CDR3 region has 15 residues. Trimming took 3 bases from V and 2 from J, leaving 14 bases between them. The CDR3 sequence: CASSDPPTATYEQYV. The CDR3 nucleotides are TGTGCCAGCAGTGATCCCCCCACAGCCACCTACGAGCAGTACGTC.

The V call is TRBV2, the J call TRBJ1-5; D gene uncertain. The V gene's germline CDR1 is SNHLY and CDR2 FYNNEI. V was trimmed by 1 base and J by 6 bases, leaving 7 bases between them. CDR3 length: 13 residues. The CDR3 is CASSEGASQPQHF. The CDR3 DNA reads TGTGCCAGCAGTGAAGGGGCCAGTCAGCCCCAGCATTTT. The variable domain in full, with the rest retrieved from reference TRBV2 and TRBJ1-5, is EPEVTQTPSHQVTQMGQEVILRCVPISNHLYFYWYRQILGQKVEFLVSFYNNEISEKSEIFDDQFSVERPDGSNFTLKIRSTKLEDSAMYFCASSEGASQPQHFGDGTRLSIL.

The chain has TRBV19 and TRBJ2-6; 7 nucleotides agree with TRBD1. V trimming: 2 bases; J trimming: 2 bases; junction bases outside the gene matches: 6. CDR3 length: 17 amino acids. Germline CDR1 is LNHDA and CDR2 is SQIVND (reference sequence). The CDR3 bases are TGTGCCAGTAGTATAACTCGACAGGGTACTGGGGCCAACGTCCTGACTTTC. It yields the protein CASSITRQGTGANVLTF.

The rearrangement uses TRBV4-1 and TRBJ1-2, with D maybe TRBD1 (6 bases). CDR1 is MGHRA, CDR2 YSYEKL, per germline. This CDR3 contains 15 residues. Trimming took 1 base from V and 3 from J, leaving 12 bases between them. The CDR3 protein is CASSQGRQVHYGYTF. The CDR3 DNA reads as TGCGCCAGCAGCCAAGGGAGACAGGTCCACTATGGCTACACCTTC.